This TCR beta chain derives from a study of T-cell memory formation after mild COVID-19. Regarding the study as a whole: The pre-infection memory compartment contained some responding clones, suggesting cross-reactive memory joined. Second-wave clones peaking on day 37 lacked confirmed SARS-CoV-2 specificity.

The CDR3 has 13 residues. Trimming removed 2 bases at V and 6 bases at J, with 11 bases between. Germline CDR1 and CDR2: GTSNPN and SVGIG (reference sequence). TCRdb reprocessed the 5' RACE reads via MiXCR and lists one record per CDR3 protein. The profile shows under 300,000 distinct CDR3 sequences, over 15% of them singletons. This clonotype was detected a few times. Its antigen is not identified. Material for sequencing was PBMCs or a T cell subset sorted from them (not recorded which). The V gene is TRBV30, the J gene TRBJ1-5, with D hard to call. This sequence was found in a man between 18 and 35 years old who had mild COVID-19 (a few samples of this study predate the infection). Cell type and time point are not known. The CDR3 spells CAWSPTVGQPQHF. In DNA form, the CDR3 reads TGTGCCTGGAGTCCTACAGTGGGTCAGCCCCAGCATTTT.